This entry lists 28 T cell receptor beta chains sequenced from one sample in a study of T cell changes during pregnancy in multiple sclerosis. The data were produced by immunoSEQ multiplex PCR, yet TCRdb's version contains in-frame clones alone and is incomplete. The sample shows more than 85,000 clones, roughly 95% of them seen only once. This specimen consisted of peripheral blood, obtained in the third trimester of pregnancy. The receptor source for this set is a female donor in good health, enrolled as a control in a pregnancy study.

This rearrangement joins TRBV29-1 to TRBJ2-3, with 16 bases aligning to TRBD2. After removal of 7 bases from V and 5 bases from J, the junction contained 15 bases not matched to a gene. This CDR3 comprises 18 residues. Germline CDR1 and CDR2: SQVTM and ANQGSEA. CDR3 DNA: TGCAGCGCCGTCCTAGGGACTAGCGGGAGGGCCTTCAAAGATACGCAGTATTTT. Translating gives CSAVLGTSGRAFKDTQYF.

This clone has ten or more counts. The gene calls are TRBV30 and TRBJ2-2; the match to TRBD2 covers 13 bases. Germline CDR1 is GTSNPN and CDR2 is SVGIG (reference sequence). V gave up 0 bases and J gave up 6 bases; unmatched junction bases: 1. CDR3 length: 15 residues. As DNA, the CDR3 is TGTGCCTGGAGTGTACTAGCGGGAGGGCCCGGGGAGCTGTTTTTT. Amino acid sequence: CAWSVLAGGPGELFF.

This clone showed up just once. V and J are TRBV11-2 and TRBJ2-7; D may be TRBD1 (5 bases). The CDR3 has 13 residues. Trimming cost V 4 bases and J 0 bases, with 7 bases left between them. The germline CDR1 and CDR2 sequences are SGHAT and FQNNGV. CDR3: CASSYRFSYEQYF. In nucleotides, the CDR3 is TGTGCCAGCAGCTACAGGTTCTCCTACGAGCAGTACTTC.

V is TRBV11-2 and J is TRBJ2-4; TRBD1 agrees at 9 bases. CDR3 length: 16 amino acids. From germline, CDR1 is SGHAT and CDR2 FQNNGV. Unmatched junction bases numbered 8, after V lost 1 base and J lost 7 bases. Written as DNA, the CDR3 is TGTGCCAGCAGCTTAGTGGGACAGGGCAGAGGGAACATTCAGTACTTC. It codes for CASSLVGQGRGNIQYF.

The chain uses TRBV10-3 and TRBJ2-2; no firm D call. Germline-derived CDR1 and CDR2 are ENHRY and SYGVKD. Trimming shortened V by 4 bases and J by 5 bases, and 11 bases separated the two germline ends. This CDR3 is built from 14 residues. CDR3 in DNA: TGTGCCATCAGTGTCGTCTTTGAGACCGGGGAGCTGTTTTTT. Residues: CAISVVFETGELFF.

This clone was seen once. This chain uses TRBV13 with TRBJ2-7, with a tentative D call TRBD1 (5 bases). CDR3 length equals 15 residues. Germline V CDR1 and CDR2: PRHDT, FYEKMQ (reference sequence). With 2 bases removed from V and 0 bases from J, the gap between germline ends came to 11 bases. CDR3 residues: CASSLREGASYEQYF. The CDR3 bases are TGTGCCAGCAGCTTACGTGAAGGGGCCTCCTACGAGCAGTACTTC.

The V and J genes are TRBV4-1 and TRBJ1-4, with 7 positions matching TRBD1. CDR1 is MGHRA and CDR2 is YSYEKL in the germline V gene. This CDR3 has 16 amino acids. V trimming: 1 base; J trimming: 10 bases; junction bases outside the gene matches: 12. The DNA of the CDR3 is TGCGCCAGCAGCCAAGCTGGCTCAGGACAGGATGGAAAACTGTTTTTT. Translating gives CASSQAGSGQDGKLFF.

The rearrangement joins TRBV5-6 to TRBJ2-7, with a possible D match to TRBD1 (5 bases). This CDR3 region has 13 residues. V lost 8 bases to trimming and J lost 0 bases, with 12 bases between them. The V gene's germline CDR1 is SGHDT and CDR2 YYEEEE. The CDR3 DNA is TGTGCCAGTGTCGACAGTCACTCCTACGAGCAGTACTTC. Its protein is CASVDSHSYEQYF.

The chain carries TRBV5-1 and TRBJ2-7, with 7 bases that match TRBD1. V shed 0 bases, J shed 1 base, and the junction held 4 bases outside the gene matches. CDR1 and CDR2 (germline): SGHRS, YFSETQ. This CDR3 has 15 residues. The CDR3 sequence: CASSLAPGQSYEQYF. The CDR3, as DNA: TGCGCCAGCAGCTTGGCTCCGGGACAGTCCTACGAGCAGTACTTC.

J is TRBJ2-7 and V is TRBV27; TRBD2 aligns across 13 bases. Germline V lookup: CDR1 MNHEY, CDR2 SMNVEV (reference sequence). The CDR3 has 15 amino acids. Germline trimming cut 5 bases from V and 7 bases from J; bases unmatched to any gene: 8. The CDR3 DNA reads TGTGCCAGCAGTCGGGGGACTAGCGGGACGAAGGAGCAGTACTTC. This encodes CASSRGTSGTKEQYF.

The rearrangement uses TRBV5-1 and TRBJ2-2; 14 bases fit TRBD2. Germline values: CDR1 SGHRS, CDR2 YFSETQ. The CDR3 is 18 residues long. The ends lost 0 bases at V and 2 bases at J; junction bases unmatched: 3. This CDR3 reads CASSLVGLAGVNTGELFF. In DNA, the CDR3 is TGCGCCAGCAGCTTGGTGGGACTAGCGGGAGTTAACACCGGGGAGCTGTTTTTT.

The rearrangement links TRBV19 to TRBJ1-1; D is possibly TRBD1 (6 bases). Trimming removed 7 bases from V and 8 bases from J, with 14 bases in between. The CDR3 length is 12 residues. Germline values: CDR1 LNHDA, CDR2 SQIVND (reference sequence). The CDR3 here is CASTLAGDEAFF. CDR3 bases: TGTGCCAGTACCCTCGCAGGGGACGAAGCTTTCTTT.

This chain links TRBV27 with TRBJ2-7; no definite D call. The CDR3 covers 17 residues. CDR1 and CDR2 from the germline V gene are MNHEY and SMNVEV (reference sequence). Trimming shortened V by 0 bases and J by 6 bases, and 21 bases separated the two germline ends. The CDR3 loop reads CASSLSMSQVQLGEQYF. The DNA of the CDR3 is TGTGCCAGCAGTTTATCGATGAGCCAGGTTCAACTGGGCGAGCAGTACTTC.

V and J are TRBV5-1 and TRBJ2-3; TRBD1 aligns across 9 bases. Looked up from germline, CDR1 is SGHRS and CDR2 is YFSETQ. The CDR3 contains 15 residues. V trimming: 0 bases; J trimming: 2 bases; junction bases outside the gene matches: 1. The DNA for the CDR3 is TGCGCCAGCAGCTTGGGGGACAGGGACACAGATACGCAGTATTTT. Protein sequence: CASSLGDRDTDTQYF.

The rearrangement links TRBV6-5 to TRBJ2-1; 10 bases align to TRBD2. Germline V lookup: CDR1 MNHEY, CDR2 SVGAGI. V lost 6 bases to trimming and J lost 1 base; unmatched junction nucleotides: 3. CDR3 length: 15 amino acids. CDR3 sequence: CASRALAGSYNEQFF. The DNA for the CDR3 is TGTGCCAGCAGGGCACTAGCGGGGTCCTACAATGAGCAGTTCTTC.

This chain links TRBV2 with TRBJ2-3; a possible D gene is TRBD2 (5 bases). Germline V gives CDR1 SNHLY, CDR2 FYNNEI. This CDR3 spans 13 amino acids. V lost 8 bases to trimming and J lost 4 bases, with 13 bases between them. CDR3 nucleotide sequence: TGTGCCAGCGCTAGCTTCCCCGCAGATACGCAGTATTTT. Amino acid sequence: CASASFPADTQYF.

In DNA, the CDR3 is TGCAGCGTGAGGGGGCGGCATGTCAATGAGCAGTTCTTC. Protein sequence: CSVRGRHVNEQFF. V and J are TRBV29-1 and TRBJ2-1; 7 bases agree with TRBD1. Germline-derived CDR1 and CDR2 are SQVTM and ANQGSEA. Trimming took 6 bases from V and 6 from J; bases not matched to a gene: 8. The CDR3 contains 13 residues.

The chain recombines TRBV4-1 with TRBJ2-2, with 11 bases lining up with TRBD2. This CDR3 is 17 amino acids long. J gave up 4 bases and V 0 bases, and 4 bases lay outside the gene matches. CDR1 is MGHRA and CDR2 is YSYEKL in the germline V gene. The CDR3 here is CASSQETSGSATGELFF. The CDR3 DNA is TGCGCCAGCAGCCAAGAAACTAGCGGGAGCGCCACCGGGGAGCTGTTTTTT.

The chain combines TRBV2 with TRBJ2-1; 7 bases agree with TRBD1. After removal of 8 bases from V and 1 base from J, the junction contained 2 bases not matched to a gene. CDR3 size: 13 residues. Germline V gene data show CDR1 as SNHLY and CDR2 as FYNNEI. CDR3 DNA: TGTGCCAGCCAGGACAGGTCCTACAATGAGCAGTTCTTC. This translates into CASQDRSYNEQFF.

The genes are TRBV6-5 and TRBJ2-7; weak D call: TRBD2 (5 bases). The CDR3 covers 13 residues. Germline CDR1 and CDR2: MNHEY and SVGAGI. Trimming pared 7 bases from V and 2 bases from J, leaving 12 bases between. CDR3 nucleotides: TGTGCCAGCACCCCCGCGGGCACCTACGAGCAGTACTTC. Protein: CASTPAGTYEQYF.

The V gene is TRBV5-1, the J gene TRBJ1-2; unclear D gene. The CDR3 runs 14 residues. The V end was cut by 4 bases, the J end by 4 bases, with 14 bases between. From germline, CDR1 is SGHRS and CDR2 YFSETQ. The CDR3 region is CASSPTEGGYGYTF. The CDR3 DNA sequence: TGCGCCAGCAGCCCGACTGAGGGCGGCTATGGCTACACCTTC.

The J gene is TRBJ2-7, the V gene TRBV5-6, with no clear D. Trimming stripped 4 bases from V and 3 bases from J, with 8 bases between. Germline V gives CDR1 SGHDT, CDR2 YYEEEE. The CDR3 length is 12 residues. CDR3 bases: TGTGCCAGCAGCCATTCCAACTACGAGCAGTACTTC. Its protein product is CASSHSNYEQYF.

This clone has a single count. The chain employs TRBV6-1 and TRBJ2-3, with unresolved D. This CDR3 is 13 amino acids long. From germline, CDR1 is MNHNS and CDR2 SASEGT. V was shortened by 2 bases and J by 1 base, with 4 bases between the two germline ends. DNA for the CDR3: TGTGCCAGCAGTGAACAGGGCACAGATACGCAGTATTTT. It translates to CASSEQGTDTQYF.

The chain recombines TRBV5-6 with TRBJ2-1; D may be TRBD2 (6 bases). The CDR3 length is 14 residues. Germline V gene sequence: CDR1 SGHDT, CDR2 YYEEEE. Trimming pared 0 bases from V and 4 bases from J, leaving 8 bases between. As DNA, the CDR3 is TGTGCCAGCAGCTTGGCGGGGGTTTACAATGAGCAGTTCTTC. As protein: CASSLAGVYNEQFF. Full variable domain (missing parts from reference TRBV5-6 and TRBJ2-1): DAGVTQSPTHLIKTRGQQVTLRCSPKSGHDTVSWYQQALGQGPQFIFQYYEEEERQRGNFPDRFSGHQFPNYSSELNVNALLLGDSALYLCASSLAGVYNEQFFGPGTRLTVL.

The chain combines TRBV6-7 with TRBJ2-5; the D is unclear. TRBV6-7 is noted as an ORF with a role that remains uncertain. Trimming took off 2 bases at V and 3 bases at J, with 19 bases between the two ends. CDR3 length: 17 residues. The CDR3 is CASSYLVGRVAEETQYF. Written as DNA, the CDR3 is TGTGCCAGCAGTTACCTCGTGGGTCGGGTAGCCGAAGAGACCCAGTACTTC.

V usage is TRBV5-1 and J usage is TRBJ1-4; D gene unclear. The CDR3 length is 15 residues. V was clipped by 0 bases and J by 4 bases, with 10 bases between them. CDR1 and CDR2 from the germline V gene are SGHRS and YFSETQ. DNA for the CDR3: TGCGCCAGCAGCTTGGTCGGACTAAATAATGAAAAACTGTTTTTT. Translating it yields CASSLVGLNNEKLFF.

The chain joins TRBV30 to TRBJ2-5; no reliable D call. The end of the DNA aligns better with TRBJ2-7, so the J call may be wrong. The germline gives CDR1 GTSNPN, CDR2 SVGIG (reference sequence). The CDR3 covers 12 residues. The CDR3 region is CAWNNSPYEQYF. DNA of the CDR3: TGTGCCTGGAATAACAGCCCATACGAGCAGTACTTC.

V and J are TRBV2 and TRBJ2-1; 12 bases are shared with TRBD2. This CDR3 contains 15 residues. The junction had 5 bases not matched to a gene; V was cut back by 4 bases and J by 7 bases. CDR1 is SNHLY and CDR2 is FYNNEI in the germline V gene. CDR3 bases: TGTGCCAGCAGTGGGCTAGCGGGAGGGAAGAATGAGCAGTTCTTC. Translation: CASSGLAGGKNEQFF.